This TCR beta chain is from a study of T cells in Graves' hyperthyroidism and ophthalmopathy. Study as a whole: Peripheral blood was secured at the point of initial diagnosis, before any treatment.

Patients aged 18 to 65 had newly diagnosed hyperthyroidism of under 2 months' duration. Germline loops: CDR1 SGDLS, CDR2 YYNGEE. Trimming left V 0 bases short and J 4 bases short, with 15 bases between. This CDR3 spans 16 amino acids. This clonotype was observed a few times. RNA transcripts yielded amplified TCR beta CDR3 regions. TCR CDR3 underwent first-round RT-PCR with the HTBI primer set. TCRdb passed the multiplex PCR reads through MiXCR, listing each CDR3 protein once. The data show over 700,000 distinct CDR3 sequences, with roughly a third seen just once and around 32% held by the top ten. The source is a woman in her thirties or forties with Graves' hyperthyroidism. Material: blood. The chain recombines TRBV9 with TRBJ2-3; a weak D match, TRBD2 (6 bases). The chain's CDR3 is CASSVAGTAASDTQYF. In nucleotides, the CDR3 is TGTGCCAGCAGCGTAGCCGGGACTGCTGCTTCAGATACGCAGTATTTT.